This T cell receptor beta chain stems from a study of graft-versus-host responses after intestinal transplantation (TCRdb year 2021). Turning to the overall study: Recipients received multivisceral, liver-intestinal, or isolated intestinal transplants. All recipients received anti-thymocyte globulin induction followed by maintenance tacrolimus and steroids for approximately 3 years. Graft-versus-host and host-versus-graft alloreactive T cell clones were tracked in the graft, circulation and bone marrow after intestinal transplantation using bulk TCR-beta CDR3 sequencing. To identify alloreactive clones, pre-transplant mixed lymphocyte reaction products were sequenced and compared with unstimulated pre-transplant donor and recipient T cells. The cohort enrolled about 23 intestinal transplant recipients, one of whom was a retransplant, and 3 patients without pretransplant specimens were excluded. Donor T cell macrochimerism was defined as a peak of at least 4% donor T cells among recipient peripheral blood mononuclear cells. Rather than being sequenced by the commercial service, samples from three later patients were sequenced in-house on an Illumina MiSeq and processed with MiXCR.

Including cysteine and phenylalanine, the CDR3 has 16 amino acids. Only CDR3 DNA is held: 48 bases, read in frame from base 1. V is pruned by 5 bases and J by 2 bases, leaving 5 bases of the junction without a gene match. CDR1 and CDR2 (MNHEY, SMNVEV) derive from the germline V gene (reference sequence). This clone was picked up one time. Its antigen is currently not known. No qualities accompany the bases; no much larger clone lies one base away. The method was the immunoSEQ multiplex PCR assay. In most patients, genomic DNA was isolated using the Qiagen DNeasy Blood and Tissue Kit and sent frozen to Adaptive Biotechnologies for TCR sequencing. For most patients, high-throughput TCR-beta CDR3 sequencing of genomic DNA was performed by Adaptive Biotechnologies. In the source study's methods: Adaptive's ImmunoSEQ software was the source of the TCR sequencing data for about 17 patients, while three other patients were processed with MiXCR and VDJtools. CD4 versus CD8 sorting errors were corrected by removing sequences found in both subsets at a frequency ratio below 5:1. CDR3 nucleotide sequences shared between donor and recipient were removed because their origin could not be assigned. Alloreactive clones required at least 2-fold expansion over unstimulated cells and minimum CFSE-low frequency of 0.002% (template counts) or 0.001% (read counts). Clones were considered mappable if detected in sequenced pre-transplant spleen, lymph node, or MLR CFSE-low populations of the donor or recipient. Cumulative frequency of alloreactive clones was calculated as a percentage of all sequences weighted by copy number. TCRdb mirrors the immuneACCESS table, restricted to in-frame sequences. Some clones are absent from its copies; in checked studies, under half trace to an unresolved V gene, and the reason for the others is unknown. Clone size and V and J calls were adopted from that table, with D and trimming inferred from the DNA. A total of 62,000 or so clones appear in this sample, approximately 90% of them only once. Of the sample, approximately 1.5% is held by the ten largest clones.

Read against the paper, the sample's time point label means: cells obtained before transplantation from donor or recipient. CD3+CD4+ and CD3+CD8+ populations were FACS-sorted from unstimulated pre-transplant donor and recipient cells taken from spleen or lymph nodes. Results and caveats for the whole study, not just this receptor: Peak levels of circulating GvH clones were associated with declines in HvG clones early after transplant. The relatively low number and heterogeneity of intestinal transplant patients limited the conclusions. GvH clones were detected in recipient bone marrow, and some of these GvH clones were observed earlier in ileal mucosa or blood, consistent with an intestinal mucosal origin. High GvH to HvG T cell clonal ratios were observed in the allografts of patients with donor T cell macrochimerism.

This sequence originates from a human donor who was the organ donor for an intestinal transplant. The source material was unstimulated CD8+ T cells sorted from spleen or lymph node cells, sampled before transplant. This receptor chain uses TRBV27 and TRBJ2-7; 14 bases in the junction line up with TRBD2. The CDR3: CASSLSTSGRAYEQYF. The DNA sequence is given as TGTGCCAGCAGTCTTTCGACTAGCGGGAGGGCCTACGAGCAGTACTTC.